Presented here are 27 T cell receptor beta chains from one specimen sequenced in a study of cytomegalovirus exposure and HLA in healthy donors. PCR primers comprised 60 Vbeta and 13 Jbeta primers. The data were produced by immunoSEQ multiplex PCR, yet TCRdb's version contains in-frame clones alone and is incomplete. The profile shows over 150,000 clones, about 85% of them singletons. The sequencing sample was made of PBMCs. These receptors all stem from a boy aged 2 to 10 in good health and CMV-seronegative.

This rearrangement joins TRBV7-9 to TRBJ1-5, with D possibly TRBD1 on 6 matching bases. The CDR3 spans 16 residues. V lost 5 bases and J 1 base, leaving 15 bases between the germline ends. From germline, CDR1 is SEHNR and CDR2 FQNEAQ (reference sequence). CDR3 in DNA: TGTGCCAGCAGCCCCCACAGGGTCGGCAGCAATCAGCCCCAGCATTTT. This codes for CASSPHRVGSNQPQHF.

This chain connects TRBV9 to TRBJ2-1; 8 bases match TRBD2. The CDR3 is 16 residues long. Germline-derived CDR1 and CDR2 are SGDLS and YYNGEE. V lost 2 bases to trimming and J lost 5 bases; unmatched junction nucleotides: 9. The CDR3 nucleotides are TGTGCCAGCAGCGTGGAGCCCCGCGGGGGGAACAATGAGCAGTTCTTC. Translated, it gives CASSVEPRGGNNEQFF.

The chain carries TRBV27 and TRBJ1-1; D remains unclear. In germline, CDR1 is MNHEY, CDR2 SMNVEV (reference sequence). Trimming stripped 4 bases from V and 1 base from J, with 7 bases between. The CDR3 has 13 amino acids. The CDR3 is CASSSRRNTEAFF. The CDR3, as DNA: TGTGCCAGCAGTTCCCGCAGGAACACTGAAGCTTTCTTT.

The chain carries TRBV10-3 and TRBJ1-5; D might be TRBD1 (6 bases). The germline V gene has CDR1 ENHRY and CDR2 SYGVKD. The CDR3 loop spans 14 amino acids. The ends were cut back, 10 bases at V and 6 bases at J, with 19 bases in the middle. The CDR3 here is CATDHRAQGQPQHF. CDR3 DNA sequence: TGTGCCACCGACCACAGGGCGCAGGGTCAGCCCCAGCATTTT.

The CDR3 here is CASSIPPGGYNEQFF. CDR3 sequence (DNA): TGTGCCAGTAGTATCCCCCCCGGGGGCTACAATGAGCAGTTCTTC. The chain combines TRBV19 with TRBJ2-1, with D possibly being TRBD2 (6 bases). Germline V gene sequence: CDR1 LNHDA, CDR2 SQIVND (reference sequence). The CDR3 is made up of 15 amino acids. The V and J ends lost 3 bases and 3 bases respectively, with 12 bases between them.

The chain carries TRBV11-2 and TRBJ2-7, with no clear D. Germline V gives CDR1 SGHAT, CDR2 FQNNGV. The CDR3 is made up of 11 amino acids. The V end lost 2 bases, the J end lost 5 bases, and 4 bases lay between the germline ends. DNA for the CDR3: TGTGCCAGCAGCTTATCGGACGAGCAGTACTTC. Protein product: CASSLSDEQYF.

This clone appeared a few times. V is TRBV2 and J is TRBJ2-1, with 9 bases fitting TRBD2. CDR1 and CDR2 from the germline V gene are SNHLY and FYNNEI. The V and J ends lost 4 bases and 7 bases, in that order; junction bases with no gene match: 8. CDR3 length: 15 amino acids. The CDR3 reads CASSGWAGGLNEQFF. CDR3 in DNA: TGTGCCAGCAGTGGATGGGCGGGGGGGCTGAATGAGCAGTTCTTC.

J is TRBJ1-2 and V is TRBV6-6, with a weak D call TRBD1 (6 bases). The length of the CDR3 is 13 residues. V lost 10 bases, J lost 7 bases, and 19 bases lay in between. CDR1 and CDR2 from the germline V gene are MNHNY and SVGAGI (reference sequence). The CDR3 DNA follows: TGTGCCACCCCAAACCTTGGACAGCGTGGCTACACCTTC. Residues: CATPNLGQRGYTF.

Only one count was recorded for this clone. The chain joins TRBV7-9 to TRBJ1-1, with D unclear. This CDR3 contains 12 residues. Germline assignment: CDR1 SEHNR and CDR2 FQNEAQ (reference sequence). Trimming shortened V by 2 bases and J by 11 bases, and 12 bases separated the two germline ends. CDR3 residues: CASSLTGVEAFF. The DNA of the CDR3 is TGTGCCAGCAGCTTAACCGGGGTTGAGGCTTTCTTT.

The CDR3 region has the DNA TGTGCCAGCAGTTACTCCGGGACACTCACCGGGGAGCTGTTTTTT. Its translation is CASSYSGTLTGELFF. J is TRBJ2-2 and V is TRBV6-5, with a possible D match to TRBD1 (6 bases). Germline assignment: CDR1 MNHEY and CDR2 SVGAGI. V was clipped by 0 bases and J by 4 bases, with 9 bases between them. This CDR3 has 15 residues.

The V gene is TRBV9, the J gene TRBJ2-1, with D perhaps matching TRBD2 (6 bases). V was trimmed by 7 bases and J by 8 bases, leaving 10 bases between them. Germline loops: CDR1 SGDLS, CDR2 YYNGEE. The CDR3 has 11 residues. This CDR3 reads CASGRLDEQFF. DNA for the CDR3: TGTGCCAGCGGGAGGTTGGATGAGCAGTTCTTC. Using reference TRBV9 and TRBJ2-1 for the parts outside the CDR3, the full variable domain is DSGVTQTPKHLITATGQRVTLRCSPRSGDLSVYWYQQSLDQGLQFLIQYYNGEERAKGNILERFSAQQFPDLHSELNLSSLELGDSALYFCASGRLDEQFFGPGTRLTVL.

This chain connects TRBV5-4 to TRBJ1-4; D remains ambiguous. With 0 bases removed from V and 0 bases from J, the gap between germline ends came to 12 bases. The germline gives CDR1 SGHNT, CDR2 YYREEE (reference sequence). This CDR3 has 17 residues. The CDR3 sequence: CASSLARGSATNEKLFF. The CDR3 bases are TGTGCCAGCAGCTTGGCCCGGGGAAGCGCAACTAATGAAAAACTGTTTTTT.

The chain joins TRBV19 to TRBJ1-5; no reliable D call. V gave up 6 bases and J gave up 6 bases, with 15 bases separating them. Germline lookup yields CDR1 LNHDA and CDR2 SQIVND (reference sequence). The CDR3 runs 14 residues. This chain's CDR3 is CASSLDGESQPQHF. The CDR3 nucleotides read TGTGCCAGTAGCCTTGACGGGGAGAGTCAGCCCCAGCATTTT.

V is TRBV14 and J is TRBJ2-2; possibly TRBD1 for D (6 bases). Deletions cut 2 bases from V and 5 bases from J, with 15 bases between. The V gene's germline CDR1 is SGHDN and CDR2 FVKESK. The CDR3 totals 16 residues. As DNA, the CDR3 is TGTGCCAGCAGCCAAACTGGGGCAGGGGAAACCGGGGAGCTGTTTTTT. This sequence encodes CASSQTGAGETGELFF.

The gene calls are TRBV7-2 and TRBJ1-5, with 10 nucleotides matching TRBD1. Germline trimming cut 5 bases from V and 2 bases from J; bases unmatched to any gene: 9. The CDR3 consists of 17 residues. The germline CDR1 and CDR2 sequences are SGHTA and FQGNSA. CDR3 region: CASSRPVGTGGNQPQHF. The CDR3 DNA reads as TGTGCCAGCAGCCGGCCGGTGGGGACAGGGGGCAATCAGCCCCAGCATTTT.

In this sample, this clone turned up a few times. The chain joins TRBV7-9 to TRBJ1-1, with D possibly TRBD1 on 6 matching bases. The length of the CDR3 is 14 residues. The V and J ends lost 2 bases and 1 base respectively, with 8 bases between them. CDR1 is SEHNR, CDR2 FQNEAQ, per germline (reference sequence). The CDR3 sequence is CASSLQGPNTEAFF. CDR3 coding DNA: TGTGCCAGCAGCTTACAGGGGCCGAACACTGAAGCTTTCTTT.

The V gene is TRBV7-2, the J gene TRBJ2-4, with TRBD1 matching 8 bases. The CDR3 is 16 residues long. Germline V lookup: CDR1 SGHTA, CDR2 FQGNSA. Trimming cost V 4 bases and J 1 base; bases outside gene matches: 6. Written as DNA, the CDR3 is TGTGCCAGCAGCTCCAGGGGGCGCGGGGCCAAAAACATTCAGTACTTC. Amino acids: CASSSRGRGAKNIQYF. The entire variable domain, with the rest obtained from reference TRBV7-2 and TRBJ2-4, is as follows: GAGVSQSPSNKVTEKGKDVELRCDPISGHTALYWYRQSLGQGLEFLIYFQGNSAPDKSGLPSDRFSAERTGGSVSTLTIQRTQQEDSAVYLCASSSRGRGAKNIQYFGAGTRLSVL.

The rearrangement uses TRBV4-1 and TRBJ1-1; TRBD1 matches 7 bases. V gave up 0 bases and J gave up 5 bases; unmatched junction bases: 6. There are 15 residues in the CDR3. In germline, CDR1 is MGHRA, CDR2 YSYEKL. In nucleotides, the CDR3 is TGCGCCAGCAGCCAAGAGGAGACAGGGAGGACTGAAGCTTTCTTT. Protein product: CASSQEETGRTEAFF.

As concerns this clone: Other DNA sequences in this specimen translate into the identical CDR3. The chain combines TRBV5-1 with TRBJ2-3, with 9 nucleotides matching TRBD1. After removal of 0 bases from V and 4 bases from J, the junction contained 3 bases not matched to a gene. CDR1 is SGHRS and CDR2 is YFSETQ in the germline V gene. This CDR3 is built from 15 residues. CDR3 sequence reads: CASSLVGQGPDTQYF. The CDR3 DNA follows: TGCGCCAGCAGCTTGGTGGGACAGGGACCAGATACGCAGTATTTT.

The V and J genes are TRBV28 and TRBJ2-4; maybe TRBD1 (5 bases). CDR1 and CDR2 from the germline V gene are MDHEN and SYDVKM. V was pared by 4 bases and J by 0 bases, with 7 bases between. This CDR3 region has 14 residues. The CDR3 protein is CASSWTLAKNIQYF. DNA of the CDR3: TGTGCCAGCAGTTGGACACTAGCCAAAAACATTCAGTACTTC.

The chain links TRBV29-1 to TRBJ2-7; the match to TRBD2 covers 10 bases. Germline CDR1 SQVTM, CDR2 ANQGSEA. CDR3 length: 14 residues. The trim removed 2 bases at V and 6 bases at J, leaving 7 bases unmatched. The CDR3 nucleotides read TGCAGCGTTGAACTAGCGGGAGACTATGGCGAGCAGTACTTC. Its protein is CSVELAGDYGEQYF.

This sequence joins TRBV7-2 and TRBJ2-5; 11 nucleotides line up with TRBD2. Per the germline V gene, CDR1 is SGHTA and CDR2 is FQGNSA. The CDR3 totals 18 residues. The junction had 10 bases not matched to a gene; V was cut back by 2 bases and J by 2 bases. The CDR3 DNA reads TGTGCCAGCAGCTTAAGCCTAGCGGGAGGAGGGAAGCAAGAGACCCAGTACTTC. Translation gives CASSLSLAGGGKQETQYF.

This clone appeared a few times. The V gene is TRBV11-1, the J gene TRBJ2-2; TRBD2 agrees at 11 bases. The CDR3 runs to 15 residues. Germline V gene data show CDR1 as SGHAT and CDR2 as FQDESV (reference sequence). V lost 2 bases, J lost 8 bases, and 4 bases stayed unmatched. The CDR3 DNA sequence: TGTGCCAGCAGCTTAACACTAGCGGGAGCGGGGGAGCTGTTTTTT. Protein: CASSLTLAGAGELFF.

This clone has a handful of counts. This chain links TRBV28 with TRBJ2-7, with D possibly TRBD2 on 6 matching bases. Per germline, CDR1 MDHEN and CDR2 SYDVKM. The V gene lost 5 bases and the J gene lost 2 bases, with 13 bases spanning the gap. This CDR3 region has 14 residues. DNA of the CDR3: TGTGCCAGCAGTAATAAGGGCGGGGCCTACGAGCAGTACTTC. This codes for CASSNKGGAYEQYF.

The CDR3 DNA reads TGTGCCAGCAGCTTGCGACAGGCCTACGAGCAGTACTTC. This encodes CASSLRQAYEQYF. The chain couples TRBV11-2 to TRBJ2-7, with TRBD1 as a possible D gene (6 bases). Trimming removed 3 bases at V and 2 bases at J, with 8 bases between. CDR3 length: 13 residues. Germline assignment: CDR1 SGHAT and CDR2 FQNNGV.

There are a few counts of this clone. This sequence joins TRBV13 and TRBJ2-5; D uncertain. The CDR3 is 16 residues long. Germline V gene sequence: CDR1 PRHDT, CDR2 FYEKMQ (reference sequence). V lost 3 bases and J lost 9, with 23 bases in between. CDR3 in DNA: TGTGCCAGCAGCTTCGGTCAGGCCGTGTTGGAATGGGCCCAGTACTTC. Encoded protein: CASSFGQAVLEWAQYF. Looking up the rest from reference TRBV13 and TRBJ2-5 gives the full variable domain: AAGVIQSPRHLIKEKRETATLKCYPIPRHDTVYWYQQGPGQDPQFLISFYEKMQSDKGSIPDRFSAQQFSDYHSELNMSSLELGDSALYFCASSFGQAVLEWAQYFGPGTRLLVL.

The chain carries TRBV5-1 and TRBJ2-4; tentative D call: TRBD1 (6 bases). The CDR3 has 16 residues. The germline gives CDR1 SGHRS, CDR2 YFSETQ. The V end was cut by 0 bases, the J end by 3 bases, with 13 bases between. CDR3 sequence: CASSLEGVGGKNIQYF. The CDR3 bases are TGCGCCAGCAGCTTGGAAGGGGTAGGGGGCAAAAACATTCAGTACTTC.